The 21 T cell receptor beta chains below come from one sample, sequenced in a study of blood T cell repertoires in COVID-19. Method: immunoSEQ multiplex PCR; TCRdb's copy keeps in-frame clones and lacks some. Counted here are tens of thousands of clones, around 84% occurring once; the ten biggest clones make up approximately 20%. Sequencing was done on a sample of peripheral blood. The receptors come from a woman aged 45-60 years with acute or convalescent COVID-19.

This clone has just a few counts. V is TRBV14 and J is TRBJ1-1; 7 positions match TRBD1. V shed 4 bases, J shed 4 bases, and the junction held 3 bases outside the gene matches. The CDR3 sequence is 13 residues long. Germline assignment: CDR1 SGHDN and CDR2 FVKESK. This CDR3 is CASSPTGATEAFF. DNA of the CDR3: TGTGCCAGCAGCCCTACAGGGGCCACTGAAGCTTTCTTT.

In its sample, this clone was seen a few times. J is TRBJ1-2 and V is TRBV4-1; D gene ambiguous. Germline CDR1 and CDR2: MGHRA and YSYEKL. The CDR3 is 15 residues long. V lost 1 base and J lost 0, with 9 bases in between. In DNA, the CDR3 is TGCGCCAGCAGCCAAGGCCCGACTTCTAACTATGGCTACACCTTC. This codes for CASSQGPTSNYGYTF.

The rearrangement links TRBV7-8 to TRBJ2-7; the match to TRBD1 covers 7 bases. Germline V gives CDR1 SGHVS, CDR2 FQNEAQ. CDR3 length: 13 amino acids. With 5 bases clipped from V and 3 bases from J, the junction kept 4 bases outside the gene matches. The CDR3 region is CASSPGQIYEQYF. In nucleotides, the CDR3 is TGTGCCAGCAGCCCGGGACAGATCTACGAGCAGTACTTC.

CDR3 sequence (DNA): TGTGCCAGCTCACCCCAGGGGGCGGGAAACACAGATACGCAGTATTTT. Amino acid sequence: CASSPQGAGNTDTQYF. The V and J genes are TRBV18 and TRBJ2-3, with 8 bases aligning to TRBD1. Germline trimming cut 3 bases from V and 2 bases from J; bases unmatched to any gene: 7. The CDR3 is 16 residues long. Germline CDR1 reads KGHSH; CDR2 reads LQKENI. Supplemented by reference TRBV18 and TRBJ2-3, the full variable domain reads NAGVMQNPRHLVRRRGQEARLRCSPMKGHSHVYWYRQLPEEGLKFMVYLQKENIIDESGMPKERFSAEFPKEGPSILRIQQVVRGDSAAYFCASSPQGAGNTDTQYFGPGTRLTVL.

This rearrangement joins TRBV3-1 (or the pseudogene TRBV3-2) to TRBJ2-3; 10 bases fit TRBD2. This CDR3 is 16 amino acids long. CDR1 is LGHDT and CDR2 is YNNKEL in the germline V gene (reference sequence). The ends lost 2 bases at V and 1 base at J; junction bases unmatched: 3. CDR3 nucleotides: TGTGCCAGCAGCCAACTAGCGGGGGCCCGCACAGATACGCAGTATTTT. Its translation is CASSQLAGARTDTQYF.

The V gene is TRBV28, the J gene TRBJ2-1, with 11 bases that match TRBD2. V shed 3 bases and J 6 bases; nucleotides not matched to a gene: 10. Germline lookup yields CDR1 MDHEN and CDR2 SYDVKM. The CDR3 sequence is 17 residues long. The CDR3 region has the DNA TGTGCCAGCAGTTTGTCGGCCGGACTAGCGGGTGGCAATGAGCAGTTCTTC. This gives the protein CASSLSAGLAGGNEQFF. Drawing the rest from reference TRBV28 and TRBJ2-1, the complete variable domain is DVKVTQSSRYLVKRTGEKVFLECVQDMDHENMFWYRQDPGLGLRLIYFSYDVKMKEKGDIPEGYSVSREKKERFSLILESASTNQTSMYLCASSLSAGLAGGNEQFFGPGTRLTVL.

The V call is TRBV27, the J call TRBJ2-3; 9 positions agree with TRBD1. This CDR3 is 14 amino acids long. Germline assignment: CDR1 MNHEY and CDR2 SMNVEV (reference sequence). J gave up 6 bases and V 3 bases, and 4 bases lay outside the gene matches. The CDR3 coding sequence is TGTGCCAGCAGTTTGGGGACAGGGTATGATACGCAGTATTTT. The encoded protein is CASSLGTGYDTQYF.

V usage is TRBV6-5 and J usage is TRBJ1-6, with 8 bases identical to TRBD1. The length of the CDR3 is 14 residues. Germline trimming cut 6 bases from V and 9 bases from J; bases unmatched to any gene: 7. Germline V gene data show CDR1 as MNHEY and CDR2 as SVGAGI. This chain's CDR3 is CASRAGTGGSPLHF. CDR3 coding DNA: TGTGCCAGCAGAGCCGGCACAGGGGGTTCACCCCTCCACTTT.

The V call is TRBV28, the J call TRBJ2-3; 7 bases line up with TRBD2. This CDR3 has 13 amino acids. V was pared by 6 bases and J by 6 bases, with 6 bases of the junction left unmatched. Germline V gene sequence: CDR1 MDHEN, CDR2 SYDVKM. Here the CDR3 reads CASRVLGGDTQYF. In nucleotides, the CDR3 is TGTGCCAGCAGAGTTTTGGGGGGGGATACGCAGTATTTT.

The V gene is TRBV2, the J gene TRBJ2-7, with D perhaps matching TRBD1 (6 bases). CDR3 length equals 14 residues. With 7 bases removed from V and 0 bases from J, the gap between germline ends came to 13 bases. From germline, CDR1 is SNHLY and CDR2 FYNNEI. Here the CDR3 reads CASNYRDNSYEQYF. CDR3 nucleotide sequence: TGTGCCAGCAACTACCGGGACAACTCCTACGAGCAGTACTTC.

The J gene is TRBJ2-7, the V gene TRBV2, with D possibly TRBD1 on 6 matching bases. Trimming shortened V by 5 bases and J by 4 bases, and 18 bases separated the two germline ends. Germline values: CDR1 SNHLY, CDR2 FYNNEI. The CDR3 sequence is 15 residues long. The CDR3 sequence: CASSYPRGYDYEQYF. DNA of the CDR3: TGTGCCAGCAGTTACCCTAGGGGGTACGATTACGAGCAGTACTTC.

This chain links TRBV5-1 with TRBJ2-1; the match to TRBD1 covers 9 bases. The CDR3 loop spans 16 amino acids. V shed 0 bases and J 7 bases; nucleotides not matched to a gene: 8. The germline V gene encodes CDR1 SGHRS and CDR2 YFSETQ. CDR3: CASSLGTGTGLNEQFF. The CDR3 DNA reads TGCGCCAGCAGCTTGGGAACCGGGACAGGGTTGAATGAGCAGTTCTTC.

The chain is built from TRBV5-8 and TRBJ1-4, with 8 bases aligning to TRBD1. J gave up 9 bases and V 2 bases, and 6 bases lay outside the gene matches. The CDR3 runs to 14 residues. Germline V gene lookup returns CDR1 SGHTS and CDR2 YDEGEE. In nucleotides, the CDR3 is TGTGCCAGCAGCTTAGCGGGACAGGCGCAAAAACTGTTTTTT. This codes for CASSLAGQAQKLFF. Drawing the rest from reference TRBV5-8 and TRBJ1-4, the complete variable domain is EAGVTQSPTHLIKTRGQQATLRCSPISGHTSVYWYQQALGLGLQFLLWYDEGEERNRGNFPPRFSGRQFPNYSSELNVNALELEDSALYLCASSLAGQAQKLFFGSGTQLSVL.

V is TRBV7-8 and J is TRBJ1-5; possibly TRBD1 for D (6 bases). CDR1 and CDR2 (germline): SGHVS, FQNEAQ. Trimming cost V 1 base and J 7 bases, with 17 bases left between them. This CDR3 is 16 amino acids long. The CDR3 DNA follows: TGTGCCAGCAGCTTAGGAAGATACAGGGAAGGCCAGCCCCAGCATTTT. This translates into CASSLGRYREGQPQHF.

The CDR3 here is CASSYQSGHEQYF. In DNA, the CDR3 is TGTGCCAGCAGTTACCAAAGCGGCCACGAGCAGTACTTC. The V and J genes are TRBV6-2 or TRBV6-3 and TRBJ2-7, with D possibly being TRBD2 (5 bases). Germline lookup yields CDR1 MNHEY and CDR2 SVGEGT. The V end was cut by 2 bases, the J end by 5 bases, with 10 bases between. The CDR3 has 13 amino acids.

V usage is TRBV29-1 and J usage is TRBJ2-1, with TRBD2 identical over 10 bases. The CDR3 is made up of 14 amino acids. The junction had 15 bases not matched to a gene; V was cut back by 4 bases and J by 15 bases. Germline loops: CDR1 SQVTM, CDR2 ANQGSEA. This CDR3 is CSVVTSGSQSPPFF. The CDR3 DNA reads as TGCAGCGTTGTGACTAGCGGGTCCCAATCGCCACCGTTCTTC.

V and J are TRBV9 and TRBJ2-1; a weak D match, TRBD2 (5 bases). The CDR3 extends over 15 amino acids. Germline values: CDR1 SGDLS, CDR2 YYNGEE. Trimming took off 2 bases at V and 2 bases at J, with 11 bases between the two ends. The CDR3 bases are TGTGCCAGCAGCGTCGACGGGGATGCCTACAATGAGCAGTTCTTC. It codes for CASSVDGDAYNEQFF.

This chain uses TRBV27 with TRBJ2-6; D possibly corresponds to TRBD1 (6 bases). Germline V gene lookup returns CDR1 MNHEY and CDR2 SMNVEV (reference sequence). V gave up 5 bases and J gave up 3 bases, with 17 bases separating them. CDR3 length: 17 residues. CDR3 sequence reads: CASSPDIQGSGANVLTF. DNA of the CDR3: TGTGCCAGCAGTCCAGACATTCAGGGGAGTGGGGCCAACGTCCTGACTTTC.

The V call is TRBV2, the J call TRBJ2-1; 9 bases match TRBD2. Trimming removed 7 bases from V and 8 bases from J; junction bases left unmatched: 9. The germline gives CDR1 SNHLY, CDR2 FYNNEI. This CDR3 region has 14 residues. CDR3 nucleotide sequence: TGTGCCAGCAATTGGCGGGGGGGCCGAGATGAGCAGTTCTTC. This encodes CASNWRGGRDEQFF.

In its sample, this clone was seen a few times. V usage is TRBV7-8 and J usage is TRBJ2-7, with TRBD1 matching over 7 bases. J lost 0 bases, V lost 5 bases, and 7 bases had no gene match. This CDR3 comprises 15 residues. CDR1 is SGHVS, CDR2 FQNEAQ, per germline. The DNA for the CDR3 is TGTGCCAGCAGCACCAGACAGGGCCCCTCCTACGAGCAGTACTTC. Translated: CASSTRQGPSYEQYF.

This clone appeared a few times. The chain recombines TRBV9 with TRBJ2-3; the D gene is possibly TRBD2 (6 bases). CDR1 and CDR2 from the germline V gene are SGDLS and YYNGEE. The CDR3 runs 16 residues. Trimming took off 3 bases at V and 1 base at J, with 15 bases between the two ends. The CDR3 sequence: CASSGGSGKGTDTQYF. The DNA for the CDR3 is TGTGCCAGCAGCGGGGGTAGCGGAAAGGGCACAGATACGCAGTATTTT.